This entry is about one T cell receptor (beta chain). Its matching antigen is unknown. The source of the sample is a study of PD-1 blockade in mismatch repair-deficient tumors. Germline V gene sequence: CDR1 MNHEY, CDR2 SMNVEV (reference sequence). Between the trimmed V and J ends, which lost 3 bases and 5 bases, there was a span of 14 bases. This CDR3 spans 15 amino acids. Time point specified: roughly 10-day in vitro stimulation with candidate neoantigen peptide 5. Assay: immunoSEQ multiplex PCR; the TCRdb copy retains only in-frame clones and omits some. This table has approximately 15,000 clones, 70% to 85% appearing once.

V usage is TRBV27 and J usage is TRBJ2-1; TRBD2 is a possible D gene (5 bases). The TCR sequence derives from an adult with mismatch repair-deficient cancer. The sample consisted of cells cultured in vitro, taken from a patient treated with pembrolizumab. CDR3 sequence reads: CASSLRGREDNEQFF. The DNA of the CDR3 is TGTGCCAGCAGTTTGCGAGGGAGAGAGGACAATGAGCAGTTCTTC.